This T cell receptor beta chain is drawn from a study of CD8 T cells in ankylosing spondylitis. The germline V gene has CDR1 SGHTA and CDR2 FQGNSA. The V end lost 2 bases, the J end lost 1 base, and 5 bases lay between the germline ends. The CDR3 has 14 amino acids. Each CDR3 protein gets one entry after TCRdb re-called the 5' RACE reads with MiXCR. The table lists a few hundred thousand distinct CDR3 sequences, 9.5% to 12% of them singletons. This clonotype was detected ten times or more. The clonotype originates from a male donor with ankylosing spondylitis or in good health (not recorded which). The source material was blood, either unsorted or a sorted T cell fraction (not recorded which). The genes are TRBV7-2 and TRBJ2-2; D remains ambiguous. The CDR3 reads CASSLMWNTGELFF. CDR3 sequence (DNA): TGTGCCAGCAGCTTAATGTGGAACACCGGGGAGCTGTTTTTT.